This T cell receptor (beta chain) originates from a study of T cell changes during pregnancy in multiple sclerosis. Profiling relied on immunoSEQ multiplex PCR, and the TCRdb table lists in-frame clones only, not all of them. The sample contains 30,000 to 45,000 clones, around 92% of which appear only once. V gave up 4 bases and J gave up 0 bases; unmatched junction bases: 2. Germline CDR1 is MNHNS and CDR2 is SASEGT. This CDR3 has 15 residues. The TCR comes from a female donor in good health, enrolled as a control in a pregnancy study. The material was CD4+ T cells from peripheral blood mononuclear cells, obtained in the second trimester of pregnancy. V usage is TRBV6-1 and J usage is TRBJ2-1; 8 nucleotides line up with TRBD2. In DNA, the CDR3 is TGTGCCAGCAGTGGGGGACTAGGCTCCTACAATGAGCAGTTCTTC. This translates into CASSGGLGSYNEQFF.